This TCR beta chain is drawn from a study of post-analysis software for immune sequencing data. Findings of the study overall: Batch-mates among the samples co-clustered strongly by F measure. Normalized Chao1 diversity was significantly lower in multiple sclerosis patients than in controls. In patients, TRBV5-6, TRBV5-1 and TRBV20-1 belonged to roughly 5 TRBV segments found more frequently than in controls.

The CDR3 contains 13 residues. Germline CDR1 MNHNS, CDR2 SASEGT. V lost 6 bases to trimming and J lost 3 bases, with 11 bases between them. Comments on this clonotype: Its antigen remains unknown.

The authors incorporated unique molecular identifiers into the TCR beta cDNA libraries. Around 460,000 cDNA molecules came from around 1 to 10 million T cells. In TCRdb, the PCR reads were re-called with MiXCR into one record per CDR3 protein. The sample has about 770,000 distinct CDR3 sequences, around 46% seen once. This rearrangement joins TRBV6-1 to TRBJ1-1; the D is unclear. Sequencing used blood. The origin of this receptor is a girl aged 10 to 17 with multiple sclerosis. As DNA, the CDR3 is TGTGCCAGCAGCAACACCCAGGACACTGAAGCTTTCTTT. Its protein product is CASSNTQDTEAFF.